These 32 T cell receptor beta chains were sequenced from one sample in a study of circulating CD8 cells and anti-PD-1 response in melanoma. Sorting of live CD3+CD8+TCRalphabeta+ cells by PD-1 and/or TIGIT gave four subsets. Using about 15 ng of total RNA, TCR libraries were made with the QIAseq Immune Repertoire TCR panel. TCRdb re-called the reads with MiXCR, one entry per CDR3 protein. The data contain over a hundred distinct CDR3 sequences, approximately 5% of them singletons. The sample was CD8+ T cells from PBMCs, taken at baseline or after one month of anti-PD-1 therapy (not recorded which). The receptors were gathered from a human donor with melanoma.

By share of the sample, this clonotype is large (0.1 to 1%). J is TRBJ2-5 and V is TRBV24-1; D uncertain. The CDR3 has 15 residues. CDR1 KGHDR and CDR2 SFDVKD come from the germline V gene. The V and J ends lost 5 bases and 1 base respectively, with 13 bases between them. The CDR3 protein is CATSAWKDGQETQYF. The CDR3, as DNA: TGTGCCACCAGTGCTTGGAAAGACGGCCAAGAGACCCAGTACTTC.

Within the sample, this clonotype is large. This chain joins TRBV19 and TRBJ1-1; tentatively, D is TRBD1 (5 bases). Germline CDR1 is LNHDA and CDR2 is SQIVND (reference sequence). V was pared by 6 bases and J by 6 bases, with 17 bases between. The CDR3 totals 14 residues. The CDR3 DNA sequence: TGTGCCAGTAGCCTCCGGGGGGAATGGTCTGAAGCTTTCTTT. This translates into CASSLRGEWSEAFF.

In its sample, this clonotype ranks as hyperexpanded (1% or more). Here the CDR3 reads CASSSTRTGVGSEAFF. CDR3 nucleotide sequence: TGTGCCAGCAGTTCCACCCGGACAGGGGTAGGTTCCGAAGCTTTCTTT. The chain joins TRBV28 to TRBJ1-1; 9 bases map to TRBD1. V trimming: 4 bases; J trimming: 8 bases; junction bases outside the gene matches: 14. CDR1 and CDR2 from the germline V gene are MDHEN and SYDVKM. The CDR3 extends over 16 amino acids.

A few counts support this clonotype. The rearrangement links TRBV19 to TRBJ2-1; 9 positions match TRBD2. This CDR3 region has 13 residues. With V trimmed by 3 bases and J by 9 bases, 3 bases remained unmatched. Germline V lookup: CDR1 LNHDA, CDR2 SQIVND (reference sequence). In DNA, the CDR3 is TGTGCCAGTAGTATGACTAGCGGCGGTGAGCAGTTCTTC. This sequence encodes CASSMTSGGEQFF. Drawing the rest from reference TRBV19 and TRBJ2-1, the complete variable domain is DGGITQSPKYLFRKEGQNVTLSCEQNLNHDAMYWYRQDPGQGLRLIYYSQIVNDFQKGDIAEGYSVSREKKESFPLTVTSAQKNPTAFYLCASSMTSGGEQFFGPGTRLTVL.

Within the sample, this clonotype is large. J is TRBJ2-1 and V is TRBV27; D gene unclear. Trimming left V 0 bases short and J 5 bases short, with 11 bases between. Germline V gene sequence: CDR1 MNHEY, CDR2 SMNVEV (reference sequence). The CDR3 extends over 15 amino acids. The CDR3 DNA follows: TGTGCCAGCAGTTTATCTGTCGGGCCCGACAATGAGCAGTTCTTC. Amino acids: CASSLSVGPDNEQFF.

Sample share makes this clonotype medium-sized. This could be a read error, since a much larger clone is one nucleotide away. The chain is built from TRBV7-2 and TRBJ2-1; 12 bases fit TRBD2. Per the germline V gene, CDR1 is SGHTA and CDR2 is FQGNSA. This CDR3 has 16 residues. Trimming cost V 5 bases and J 9 bases; bases outside gene matches: 11. CDR3 sequence (DNA): TGTGCCAGCAGCCGCAGGACTAGCGGGGCGGGGAGTGAGCAGTTCTTC. It translates to CASSRRTSGAGSEQFF.

Relative to its sample, this clonotype is medium-sized. This may come from a read error, since a much larger clone is one base off. V usage is TRBV15 and J usage is TRBJ2-3, with 7 bases lining up with TRBD2. Germline lookup yields CDR1 LNHNV and CDR2 YYDKDF (reference sequence). With 0 bases clipped from V and 5 bases from J, the junction kept 5 bases outside the gene matches. CDR3 length: 15 amino acids. Here the CDR3 reads CATSRDSGGVDTQYF. In DNA, the CDR3 is TGTGCCACCAGCAGAGATTCGGGGGGTGTAGATACGCAGTATTTT.

Sample share makes this clonotype medium-sized. This chain joins TRBV4-2 and TRBJ2-7; D is unresolved. The germline gives CDR1 LGHNA, CDR2 YNFKEQ. Trimming shortened V by 4 bases and J by 0 bases, and 25 bases separated the two germline ends. This CDR3 is built from 19 residues. The CDR3 coding sequence is TGTGCCAGCAGCCCCCAAGCCAATTCGGAGACCCCGAGCTCCTACGAGCAGTACTTC. Translating it yields CASSPQANSETPSSYEQYF.

This clonotype is hyperexpanded within its sample. The CDR3 here is CSVEKGVARDFNYEQFF. The CDR3 nucleotides read TGCAGCGTTGAGAAGGGCGTAGCTAGGGACTTTAACTATGAGCAGTTCTTC. This chain links TRBV29-1 with TRBJ2-1; D might be TRBD2 (6 bases). V was shortened by 3 bases and J by 8 bases, with 26 bases between the two germline ends. The CDR3 totals 17 residues. Germline lookup yields CDR1 SQVTM and CDR2 ANQGSEA.

This clonotype has just a few counts. This chain joins TRBV20-1 and TRBJ2-5; no reliable D call. The CDR3 consists of 14 residues. Germline lookup yields CDR1 DFQATT and CDR2 SNEGSKA (reference sequence). The ends were cut back, 1 base at V and 2 bases at J, with 11 bases in the middle. This CDR3 reads CSARANSIQETQYF. The CDR3 bases are TGCAGTGCTAGAGCTAACAGTATACAAGAGACCCAGTACTTC.

Within the sample, this clonotype is medium-sized. V usage is TRBV20-1 and J usage is TRBJ2-7; 10 nucleotides agree with TRBD2. Germline V gives CDR1 DFQATT, CDR2 SNEGSKA (reference sequence). This CDR3 is built from 13 residues. The V and J ends lost 6 bases and 6 bases, in that order; junction bases with no gene match: 8. CDR3 sequence (DNA): TGCAGTGCCCGTGGGACTAGCGACTTCGAGCAGTACTTC. This gives the protein CSARGTSDFEQYF.

This clonotype is deemed large. As DNA, the CDR3 is TGCGCCAGCACTCCAGACGGGGGCATGCGGTTCTTC. This gives the protein CASTPDGGMRFF. V is TRBV10-2 and J is TRBJ2-1; D is perhaps TRBD1 or TRBD2 (6 bases each). The germline gives CDR1 WSHSY, CDR2 SAAADI. This CDR3 contains 12 residues. V shed 7 bases and J shed 15 bases, with 19 bases lying between them.

This clonotype is hyperexpanded in the sample. The J gene is TRBJ1-4, the V gene TRBV18; D remains unclear. The V end was cut by 3 bases, the J end by 0 bases, with 11 bases between. The germline V gene encodes CDR1 KGHSH and CDR2 LQKENI. The CDR3 is made up of 16 amino acids. The DNA of the CDR3 is TGTGCCAGCTCACCGCGAGTCGGAACAACTAATGAAAAACTGTTTTTT. Translated: CASSPRVGTTNEKLFF.

This clonotype is classed as hyperexpanded. The genes are TRBV20-1 and TRBJ1-1; tentatively, D is TRBD1 (5 bases). Trimming cost V 1 base and J 3 bases, with 9 bases left between them. CDR1 is DFQATT and CDR2 is SNEGSKA in the germline V gene (reference sequence). The CDR3 length is 13 residues. The CDR3 sequence: CSARGQGHTEAFF. CDR3 coding DNA: TGCAGTGCTAGAGGGCAGGGACACACTGAAGCTTTCTTT.

By share of the sample, this clonotype is medium-sized. The rearrangement joins TRBV4-3 to TRBJ1-2; 7 nucleotides match TRBD1. Germline CDR1 LGHNA, CDR2 YSLEER. CDR3 length equals 14 residues. V trimming: 1 base; J trimming: 8 bases; junction bases outside the gene matches: 7. The CDR3 DNA sequence: TGCGCCAGCAGCCAAGTACCCGACAGGGAGGGCTACACCTTC. Encoded protein: CASSQVPDREGYTF.

By sample fraction, this clonotype is medium-sized. The chain links TRBV20-1 to TRBJ1-1; 10 bases are shared with TRBD1. J gave up 5 bases and V 5 bases, and 5 bases lay outside the gene matches. This CDR3 comprises 13 residues. The germline gives CDR1 DFQATT, CDR2 SNEGSKA (reference sequence). The CDR3 reads CSARDRGGTEAFF. DNA for the CDR3: TGCAGTGCTCGGGACAGGGGTGGGACTGAAGCTTTCTTT.

In its sample, this clonotype is hyperexpanded. The rearrangement uses TRBV6-1 and TRBJ1-6; D is uncertain. The CDR3 contains 15 residues. V dropped 1 base and J dropped 10 bases, with 14 bases sitting between them. In germline, CDR1 is MNHNS, CDR2 SASEGT. CDR3 in amino acids: CASSEGIPEISPLHF. In DNA form, the CDR3 reads TGTGCCAGCAGTGAAGGGATACCCGAAATCTCACCCCTCCACTTT.

This clonotype is labeled large. The genes are TRBV19 and TRBJ1-2; D may be TRBD1 (5 bases). The V end was cut by 3 bases, the J end by 8 bases, with 10 bases between. CDR3 length equals 12 residues. The V gene's germline CDR1 is LNHDA and CDR2 SQIVND (reference sequence). The DNA of the CDR3 is TGTGCCAGTAGTATGACAGCATACGGCTACACCTTC. Residues: CASSMTAYGYTF.

This clonotype is labeled as medium-sized. This chain links TRBV28 with TRBJ2-7; D not certain. This CDR3 region has 14 residues. CDR1 is MDHEN, CDR2 SYDVKM, per germline. Trimming took off 5 bases at V and 6 bases at J, with 17 bases between the two ends. The CDR3 DNA reads as TGTGCCAGCAGTCGAAGTGGGGATTCATCCGAGCAGTACTTC. This codes for CASSRSGDSSEQYF.

On this clonotype: With a much larger clone just one base away, this may be a read error. The CDR3 region is CASSCGVIEQFF. Written as DNA, the CDR3 is TGTGCCAGCAGTTGCGGGGTAATTGAGCAGTTCTTC. The chain employs TRBV6-6 and TRBJ2-1, with D maybe TRBD2 (6 bases). The germline V gene has CDR1 MNHNY and CDR2 SVGAGI (reference sequence). The CDR3 runs 12 residues. V lost 4 bases to trimming and J lost 9 bases, with 10 bases between them.

Relative to its sample, this clonotype is large. The V call is TRBV20-1, the J call TRBJ2-1, with 9 bases lining up with TRBD2. J was trimmed by 0 bases and V by 0 bases; bases with no gene match: 9. This CDR3 region has 18 residues. CDR1 DFQATT and CDR2 SNEGSKA come from the germline V gene (reference sequence). CDR3 in amino acids: CSARDVAGVSSSYNEQFF. Here the CDR3 DNA reads TGCAGTGCTAGAGATGTAGCGGGGGTTTCCAGCTCCTACAATGAGCAGTTCTTC.

By sample share, this clonotype is large (0.1 to 1%). Its ends do not fully match the called genes, so a read error is possible. The chain links TRBV20-1 to TRBJ2-7; a weak D match, TRBD2 (6 bases). Germline V gene sequence: CDR1 DFQATT, CDR2 SNEGSKA (reference sequence). This CDR3 is built from 13 residues. In nucleotides, the CDR3 is TGCAGTGCTAGAGGCAGGGCGGACTACGAGCGGTACTTC. This encodes CSARGRADYERYF.

By share, this clonotype ranks as hyperexpanded. V and J are TRBV20-1 and TRBJ2-7; D may match TRBD1 or TRBD2 (5 bases each). Germline V gene lookup returns CDR1 DFQATT and CDR2 SNEGSKA (reference sequence). V was trimmed by 3 bases and J by 4 bases, leaving 10 bases between them. The length of the CDR3 is 12 residues. The DNA of the CDR3 is TGCAGTGCTAGGGTGGGGGATTACGAGCAGTACTTC. It codes for CSARVGDYEQYF.

By sample share, this clonotype is large. The rearrangement joins TRBV2 to TRBJ2-7; 9 bases fit TRBD1. This CDR3 has 16 amino acids. The germline V gene has CDR1 SNHLY and CDR2 FYNNEI. V lost 6 bases and J lost 2; bases outside the gene matches: 11. In DNA form, the CDR3 reads TGTGCCAGCAGCCAGTATACCGGGACAGGGCCCTACGAGCAGTACTTC. This encodes CASSQYTGTGPYEQYF. Full variable domain (remainder filled in from reference TRBV2 and TRBJ2-7): EPEVTQTPSHQVTQMGQEVILRCVPISNHLYFYWYRQILGQKVEFLVSFYNNEISEKSEIFDDQFSVERPDGSNFTLKIRSTKLEDSAMYFCASSQYTGTGPYEQYFGPGTRLTVT.

This clonotype is categorized as large. The chain links TRBV20-1 to TRBJ2-2; no reliable D call. This CDR3 comprises 15 residues. V was cut by 0 bases and J by 6 bases, with 14 bases left in between. CDR1 and CDR2 (germline): DFQATT, SNEGSKA (reference sequence). The CDR3 region is CSARDGVTDAGELFF. CDR3 sequence (DNA): TGCAGTGCTAGAGATGGAGTTACTGACGCCGGGGAGCTGTTTTTT.

This clonotype ranks as medium-sized (0.01 to 0.1%). This could be a read error, since a much larger clone is one nucleotide away. The chain uses TRBV20-1 and TRBJ2-7, with D possibly called TRBD1 or TRBD2 (5 bases each). The CDR3 loop spans 12 amino acids. Germline assignment: CDR1 DFQATT and CDR2 SNEGSKA (reference sequence). Trimming stripped 3 bases from V and 4 bases from J, with 10 bases between. The DNA of the CDR3 is TGCAGTGCTAGGGTGGGGGAGTACGAGCAGTACTTC. It specifies CSARVGEYEQYF.

This clonotype is categorized as large. The V gene is TRBV4-3, the J gene TRBJ2-1; 8 bases align to TRBD2. Per germline, CDR1 LGHNA and CDR2 YSLEER. The length of the CDR3 is 17 residues. V dropped 0 bases and J dropped 6; count of bases not matched to a gene: 10. Here the CDR3 DNA reads TGCGCCAGCAGCCAAGAAGGTGCCAGCGGGGGCCCCAATGAGCAGTTCTTC. Its protein is CASSQEGASGGPNEQFF.

In this sample, this clonotype is medium-sized. The J gene is TRBJ2-1, the V gene TRBV29-1, with D unclear. In germline, CDR1 is SQVTM, CDR2 ANQGSEA. The CDR3 extends over 10 amino acids. V was shortened by 4 bases and J by 8 bases, with 6 bases between the two germline ends. The CDR3 DNA reads TGCAGCGTTGTGCAGCATGAGCAGTTCTTC. Its protein product is CSVVQHEQFF.

Sample share makes this clonotype medium-sized. The chain combines TRBV19 with TRBJ2-1; tentative D call: TRBD2 (5 bases). The CDR3 sequence is 15 residues long. Germline V gene sequence: CDR1 LNHDA, CDR2 SQIVND (reference sequence). Trimming removed 3 bases at V and 5 bases at J, with 14 bases between. The CDR3 loop is CASSMVHGGHNEQFF. The CDR3 DNA reads as TGTGCCAGTAGTATGGTCCACGGAGGCCACAATGAGCAGTTCTTC.

Judged by abundance, this clonotype is large (0.1 to 1%). This sequence joins TRBV20-1 and TRBJ2-3; D possibly corresponds to TRBD1 (5 bases). Germline V gene data show CDR1 as DFQATT and CDR2 as SNEGSKA (reference sequence). The V end lost 1 base, the J end lost 2 bases, and 16 bases lay between the germline ends. CDR3 size: 16 residues. CDR3: CSARVDGHRLTDTQYF. The CDR3 region has the DNA TGCAGTGCTAGAGTCGACGGACATCGACTCACAGATACGCAGTATTTT.

Concerning this clonotype itself: Possible read error: a much larger clone is one base away. The CDR3 DNA reads TGTGCCAGCAGCGCACAACAGGGCTACGAGCAGTACTTC. This translates into CASSAQQGYEQYF. The rearrangement joins TRBV9 to TRBJ2-7, with D possibly matching TRBD1 (6 bases). This CDR3 comprises 13 residues. Trimming stripped 3 bases from V and 3 bases from J, with 10 bases between. Per the germline V gene, CDR1 is SGDLS and CDR2 is YYNGEE. Full variable domain (remainder filled in from reference TRBV9 and TRBJ2-7): DSGVTQTPKHLITATGQRVTLRCSPRSGDLSVYWYQQSLDQGLQFLIQYYNGEERAKGNILERFSAQQFPDLHSELNLSSLELGDSALYFCASSAQQGYEQYFGPGTRLTVT.

This clonotype is medium-sized (0.01 to 0.1%) within its sample. The V gene is TRBV29-1, the J gene TRBJ2-5, with D maybe TRBD1 (6 bases). V lost 7 bases and J lost 2, with 26 bases in between. The V gene's germline CDR1 is SQVTM and CDR2 ANQGSEA. The CDR3 has 17 residues. In DNA, the CDR3 is TGCAGCGCCGGGACACTAGGCCGCCAGGCCTATCAAGAGACCCAGTACTTC. This translates into CSAGTLGRQAYQETQYF.